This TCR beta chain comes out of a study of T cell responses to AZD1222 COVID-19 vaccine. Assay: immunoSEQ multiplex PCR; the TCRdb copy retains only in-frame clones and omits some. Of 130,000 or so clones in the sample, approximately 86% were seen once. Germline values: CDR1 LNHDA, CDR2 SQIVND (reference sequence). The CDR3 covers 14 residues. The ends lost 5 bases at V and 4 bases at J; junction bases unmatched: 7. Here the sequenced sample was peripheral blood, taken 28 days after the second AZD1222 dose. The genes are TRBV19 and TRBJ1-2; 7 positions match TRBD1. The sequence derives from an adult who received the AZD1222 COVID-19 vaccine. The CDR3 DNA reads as TGTGCCAGTAGTTCGGCGGGACAGATCTATGGCTACACCTTC. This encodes CASSSAGQIYGYTF.